Below, 7 T cell receptor beta chains from the same sample are listed, as sequenced in a study of radiation and T cells in renal cell carcinoma. This sample's time point: blood 4 weeks post-SBRT, at nephrectomy. Documented treatment: 15 Gy SBRT to primary tumor, nephrectomy 4 weeks later. Profiled with immunoSEQ multiplex PCR; TCRdb holds only in-frame clones, not every one. The sample lists 150,000 to 200,000 clones, 88% seen once, with around 11% in the top ten. The sequenced sample was blood, obtained from a patient whose treatment included radiotherapy and nephrectomy. The receptors originated from a woman aged 45-65 years with renal cell carcinoma.

J is TRBJ2-1 and V is TRBV4-2; 10 nucleotides agree with TRBD2. The CDR3 consists of 17 residues. Trimming at V came to 5 bases and at J to 10 bases, leaving 17 bases not matched to a gene. Germline CDR1 reads LGHNA; CDR2 reads YNFKEQ. This CDR3 is CASSFLPTSPGLAEQFF. The CDR3 DNA reads TGTGCCAGCAGCTTTCTTCCAACTAGCCCGGGACTAGCGGAGCAGTTCTTC.

The chain has TRBV5-1 and TRBJ2-2; 7 bases fit TRBD1. CDR1 is SGHRS and CDR2 is YFSETQ in the germline V gene. The V gene end was trimmed by 6 bases and the J gene end by 3 bases; junction bases not matched to a gene: 14. The CDR3 is 17 amino acids. The CDR3 loop is CASNPSSGQKHTGELFF. CDR3 in DNA: TGCGCCAGCAACCCCTCCTCGGGACAGAAACACACCGGGGAGCTGTTTTTT. Supplemented by reference TRBV5-1 and TRBJ2-2, the full variable domain reads KAGVTQTPRYLIKTRGQQVTLSCSPISGHRSVSWYQQTPGQGLQFLFEYFSETQRNKGNFPGRFSGRQFSNSRSEMNVSTLELGDSALYLCASNPSSGQKHTGELFFGEGSRLTVL.

The rearrangement joins TRBV7-2 to TRBJ2-5, with 8 bases lining up with TRBD2. The CDR3 is made up of 16 amino acids. Trimming removed 3 bases from V and 6 bases from J; junction bases left unmatched: 12. Germline CDR1 reads SGHTA; CDR2 reads FQGNSA. In DNA, the CDR3 is TGTGCCAGCAGCTTGAGGATAGCGGGGTCGAAGAAGACCCAGTACTTC. The encoded protein is CASSLRIAGSKKTQYF.

This chain joins TRBV7-8 and TRBJ2-1, with a weak D call TRBD2 (7 bases). The germline V and J ends were trimmed by 4 bases and 0 bases, with 16 bases remaining between them. The CDR3 contains 17 residues. Per the germline V gene, CDR1 is SGHVS and CDR2 is FQNEAQ. This CDR3 reads CASSSRFRGGSYNEQFF. CDR3 DNA: TGTGCCAGCAGCTCCCGGTTTAGGGGGGGCTCCTACAATGAGCAGTTCTTC.

This sequence joins TRBV4-1 and TRBJ1-2; D is possibly TRBD1 (6 bases). Looked up from germline, CDR1 is MGHRA and CDR2 is YSYEKL. This CDR3 comprises 15 residues. Trimming removed 4 bases at V and 1 base at J, with 13 bases between. The CDR3 DNA sequence: TGCGCCAGCAGCCCACGACAGGAGATTAACTATGGCTACACCTTC. Protein product: CASSPRQEINYGYTF.

The CDR3 is CASSVGGQGDEQYF. DNA for the CDR3: TGTGCCAGCAGCGTAGGGGGACAGGGTGACGAGCAGTACTTC. The chain uses TRBV9 and TRBJ2-7; 9 bases are a match to TRBD1. Germline V gene lookup returns CDR1 SGDLS and CDR2 YYNGEE. The CDR3 is 14 residues long. The trim removed 0 bases at V and 5 bases at J, leaving 3 bases unmatched.

With respect to this clone: The same CDR3 arises from other DNA sequences in this sample as well. The chain couples TRBV29-1 to TRBJ1-4; D might be TRBD1 (5 bases). V was shortened by 4 bases and J by 8 bases, with 11 bases between the two germline ends. Germline V gene sequence: CDR1 SQVTM, CDR2 ANQGSEA. The CDR3 spans 12 residues. CDR3 DNA sequence: TGCAGCGTTGGCAGGGCAGGGGAAAAACTGTTTTTT. Residues: CSVGRAGEKLFF.